A single T cell receptor (beta chain) is shown here with its context. What it binds is not known. Germline is not matched at one junction end, which may reflect a read error. The iRepertoire nested amplicon-rescue multiplex PCR amplified TCR alpha and beta CDR3s from RNA. Via MiXCR, TCRdb re-called the multiplex PCR reads, giving one row per CDR3 protein. The sample yields 90,000 or so distinct CDR3 sequences, about 40% seen once. This sample stems from a study of glioma-infiltrating T cells. Study-level findings and limits: Gliomas, especially low-grade, showed above-expected tissue-blood divergence; non-neoplastic patients showed below.

Germline-derived CDR1 and CDR2 are LGHDT and YNNKEL (reference sequence). This CDR3 contains 15 residues. This TCR came from a human donor with low-grade glioma or glioblastoma, undergoing nonglioma brain surgery, or in good health (not recorded which). Sequences were obtained from glioma tissue, nonneoplastic brain tissue, or PBMCs (not recorded which). The rearrangement links TRBV3-1 to TRBJ2-1; D is undetermined. CDR3 bases: TGTGCCAACAGCCGAGATCCCGGTAGGTACAATGAGCAGTTCTTC. This gives the protein CANSRDPGRYNEQFF.